This section outlines one T cell receptor (beta chain) sequence together with its context. The CDR3 runs to 15 residues. Germline V gene sequence: CDR1 SEHNR, CDR2 FQNEAQ (reference sequence). The junction had 11 bases not matched to a gene; V was cut back by 6 bases and J by 5 bases. Seattle cases were enrolled at active infection and followed longitudinally. This entry comes from a study of blood T cell repertoires in COVID-19. Study overall: Sites across the United States, Italy and Spain contributed samples from acute and convalescent COVID-19. PBMCs, B-cell-depleted T cells, or T cells provided the cDNA or gDNA that made up the material.

Sequencing was performed with immunoSEQ multiplex PCR; in TCRdb, only in-frame clones are kept and a portion is missing. The sample holds fewer than 250,000 clones; about nine tenths are singletons and the top ten take roughly 10%. The receptor was derived from a man aged 45-60 years with COVID-19, enrolled during active disease. The rearrangement joins TRBV7-9 to TRBJ1-2; 8 bases are shared with TRBD1. The sequenced sample was peripheral blood. The CDR3, as DNA: TGTGCCAGCAGACCGACCGGGACAGGATATTATGGCTACACCTTC. As protein: CASRPTGTGYYGYTF.